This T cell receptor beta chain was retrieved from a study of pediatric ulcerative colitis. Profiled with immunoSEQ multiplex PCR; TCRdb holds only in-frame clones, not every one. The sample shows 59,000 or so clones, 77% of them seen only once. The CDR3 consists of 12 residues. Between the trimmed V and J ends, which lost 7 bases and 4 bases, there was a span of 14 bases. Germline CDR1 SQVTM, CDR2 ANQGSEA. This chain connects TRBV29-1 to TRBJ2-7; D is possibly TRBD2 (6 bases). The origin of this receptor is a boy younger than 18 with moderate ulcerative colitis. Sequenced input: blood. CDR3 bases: TGCAGCGGTCGCGGGATGGAGTACGAGCAGTACTTC. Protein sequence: CSGRGMEYEQYF.